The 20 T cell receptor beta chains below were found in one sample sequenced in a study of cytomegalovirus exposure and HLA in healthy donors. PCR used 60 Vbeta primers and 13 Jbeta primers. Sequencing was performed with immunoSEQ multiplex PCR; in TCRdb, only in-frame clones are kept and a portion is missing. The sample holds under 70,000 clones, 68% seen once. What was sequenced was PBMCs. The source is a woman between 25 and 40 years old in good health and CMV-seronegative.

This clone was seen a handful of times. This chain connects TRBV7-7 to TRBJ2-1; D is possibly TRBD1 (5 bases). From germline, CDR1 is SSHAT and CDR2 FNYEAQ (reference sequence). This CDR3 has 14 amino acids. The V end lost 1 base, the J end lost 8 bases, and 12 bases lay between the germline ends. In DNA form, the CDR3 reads TGTGCCAGCAGCTTAGGCGCAGGGTCGCATGAGCAGTTCTTC. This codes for CASSLGAGSHEQFF.

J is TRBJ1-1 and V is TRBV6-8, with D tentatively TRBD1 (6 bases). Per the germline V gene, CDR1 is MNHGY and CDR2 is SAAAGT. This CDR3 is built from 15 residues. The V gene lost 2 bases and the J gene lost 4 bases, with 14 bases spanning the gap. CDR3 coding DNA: TGTGCCAGCAGTTACAGGGGAAGGGGGGGCACTGAAGCTTTCTTT. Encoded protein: CASSYRGRGGTEAFF.

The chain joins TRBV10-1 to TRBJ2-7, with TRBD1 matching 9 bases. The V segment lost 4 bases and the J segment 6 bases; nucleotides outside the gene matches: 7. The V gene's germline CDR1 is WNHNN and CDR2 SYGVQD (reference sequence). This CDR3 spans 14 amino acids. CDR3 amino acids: CASSVGTGPAEQYF. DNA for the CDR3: TGCGCCAGCAGTGTGGGGACAGGGCCCGCCGAGCAGTACTTC.

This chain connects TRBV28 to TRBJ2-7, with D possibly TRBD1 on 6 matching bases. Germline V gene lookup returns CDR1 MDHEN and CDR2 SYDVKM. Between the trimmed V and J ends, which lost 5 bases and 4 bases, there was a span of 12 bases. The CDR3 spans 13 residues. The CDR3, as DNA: TGTGCCAGCAGTCCTGGGGGCGGATACGAGCAGTACTTC. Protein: CASSPGGGYEQYF.

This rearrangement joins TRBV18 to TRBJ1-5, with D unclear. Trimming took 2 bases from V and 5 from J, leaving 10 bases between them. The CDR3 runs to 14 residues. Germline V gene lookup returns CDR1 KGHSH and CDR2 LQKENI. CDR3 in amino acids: CASSPGRVDQPQHF. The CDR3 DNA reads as TGTGCCAGCTCACCAGGGAGGGTAGATCAGCCCCAGCATTTT.

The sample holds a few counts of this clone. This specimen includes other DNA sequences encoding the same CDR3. DNA for the CDR3: TGCGCCAGCAGCCAACTAGGGACAGAGGCACCCCTCCACTTT. Protein: CASSQLGTEAPLHF. The chain recombines TRBV4-1 with TRBJ1-6, with 7 bases lining up with TRBD1. The trim removed 2 bases at V and 11 bases at J, leaving 6 bases unmatched. The length of the CDR3 is 14 residues. Germline V CDR1 and CDR2: MGHRA, YSYEKL.

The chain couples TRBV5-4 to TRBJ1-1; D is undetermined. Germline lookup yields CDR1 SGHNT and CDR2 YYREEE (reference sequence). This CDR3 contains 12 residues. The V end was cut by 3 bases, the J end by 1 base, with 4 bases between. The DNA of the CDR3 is TGTGCCAGCAGCTCCGGGAACACTGAAGCTTTCTTT. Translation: CASSSGNTEAFF.

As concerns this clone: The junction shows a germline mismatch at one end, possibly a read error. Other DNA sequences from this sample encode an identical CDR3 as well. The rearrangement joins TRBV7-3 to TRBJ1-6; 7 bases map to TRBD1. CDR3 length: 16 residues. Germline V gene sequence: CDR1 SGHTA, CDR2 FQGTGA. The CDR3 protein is CASSLTGQPDNSPLHF. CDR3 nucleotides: TGTGCCAGCAGCTTAACGGGACAGCCAGATAATTCCCCCCTCCACTTT.

Here the CDR3 DNA reads TGTGCCAGCAGCCCGGGACAAGTCTCTGGAAACACCATATATTTT. This translates into CASSPGQVSGNTIYF. The rearrangement joins TRBV28 to TRBJ1-3; weak D call: TRBD1 (6 bases). V was clipped by 6 bases and J by 0 bases, with 12 bases between them. The CDR3 is 15 residues long. Germline V gene sequence: CDR1 MDHEN, CDR2 SYDVKM.

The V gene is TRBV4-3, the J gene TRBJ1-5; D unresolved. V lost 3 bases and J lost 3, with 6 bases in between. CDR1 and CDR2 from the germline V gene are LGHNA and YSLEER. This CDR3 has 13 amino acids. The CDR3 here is CASSQTPNQPQHF. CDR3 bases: TGCGCCAGCAGCCAGACTCCCAATCAGCCCCAGCATTTT.

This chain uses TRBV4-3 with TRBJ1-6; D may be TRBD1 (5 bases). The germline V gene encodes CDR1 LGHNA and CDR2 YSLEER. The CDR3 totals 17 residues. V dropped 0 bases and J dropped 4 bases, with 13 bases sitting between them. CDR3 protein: CASSQDWIREYNSPLHF. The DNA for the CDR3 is TGCGCCAGCAGCCAAGATTGGATCAGGGAATATAATTCACCCCTCCACTTT.

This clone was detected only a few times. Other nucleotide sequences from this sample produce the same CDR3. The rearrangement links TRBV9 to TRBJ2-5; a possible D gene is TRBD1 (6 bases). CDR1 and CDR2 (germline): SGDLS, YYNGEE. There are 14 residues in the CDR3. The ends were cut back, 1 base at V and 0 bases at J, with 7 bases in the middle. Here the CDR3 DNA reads TGTGCCAGCAGCGTAAGGGACAACCAAGAGACCCAGTACTTC. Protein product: CASSVRDNQETQYF.

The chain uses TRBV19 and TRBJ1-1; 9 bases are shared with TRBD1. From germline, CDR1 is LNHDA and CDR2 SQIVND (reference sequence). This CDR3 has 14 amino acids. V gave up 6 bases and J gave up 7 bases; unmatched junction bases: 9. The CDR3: CASRPGTGSDEAFF. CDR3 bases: TGTGCCAGTAGGCCCGGGACAGGGTCGGATGAAGCTTTCTTT.

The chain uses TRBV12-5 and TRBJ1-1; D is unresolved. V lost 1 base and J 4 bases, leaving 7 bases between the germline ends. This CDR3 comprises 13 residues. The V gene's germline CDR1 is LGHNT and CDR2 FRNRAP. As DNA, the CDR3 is TGTGCTAGTGGTTTGGAAGCGAGCACTGAAGCTTTCTTT. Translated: CASGLEASTEAFF. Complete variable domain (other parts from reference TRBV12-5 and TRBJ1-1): DARVTQTPRHKVTEMGQEVTMRCQPILGHNTVFWYRQTMMQGLELLAYFRNRAPLDDSGMPKDRFSAEMPDATLATLKIQPSEPRDSAVYFCASGLEASTEAFFGQGTRLTVV.

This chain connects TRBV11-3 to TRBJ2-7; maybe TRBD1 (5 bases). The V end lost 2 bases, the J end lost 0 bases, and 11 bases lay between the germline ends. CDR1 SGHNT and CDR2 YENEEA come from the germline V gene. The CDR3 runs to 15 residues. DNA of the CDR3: TGTGCCAGCAGCTTACGCAGGGAAGCCTCCTACGAGCAGTACTTC. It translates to CASSLRREASYEQYF.

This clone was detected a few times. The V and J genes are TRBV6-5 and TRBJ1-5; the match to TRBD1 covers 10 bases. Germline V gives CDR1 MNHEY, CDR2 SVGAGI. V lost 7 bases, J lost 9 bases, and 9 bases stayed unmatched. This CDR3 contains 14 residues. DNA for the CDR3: TGTGCCAGCACCCCCGGGACAGGGGAATGGCCCCAGCATTTT. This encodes CASTPGTGEWPQHF.

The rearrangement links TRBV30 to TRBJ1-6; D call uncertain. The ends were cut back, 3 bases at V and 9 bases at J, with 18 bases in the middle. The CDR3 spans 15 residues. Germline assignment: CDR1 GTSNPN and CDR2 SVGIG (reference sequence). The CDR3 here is CAWSPLRTLGSPLHF. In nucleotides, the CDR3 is TGTGCCTGGAGCCCCCTGAGGACTTTAGGTTCACCCCTCCACTTT.

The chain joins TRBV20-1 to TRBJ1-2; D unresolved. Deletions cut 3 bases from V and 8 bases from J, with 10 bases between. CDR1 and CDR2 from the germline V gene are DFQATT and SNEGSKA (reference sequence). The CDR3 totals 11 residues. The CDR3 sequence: CSARALRGYTF. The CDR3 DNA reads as TGCAGTGCTAGGGCCCTTCGAGGCTACACCTTC.

CDR3 DNA: TGTGCCAGCAGCCTGCGGGGCGGTAGAAACACCATATATTTT. This sequence encodes CASSLRGGRNTIYF. The gene calls are TRBV7-6 and TRBJ1-3; TRBD1 might be the D (5 bases). Germline V CDR1 and CDR2: SGHVS, FNYEAQ. Trimming took off 5 bases at V and 5 bases at J, with 13 bases between the two ends. The CDR3 has 14 residues.

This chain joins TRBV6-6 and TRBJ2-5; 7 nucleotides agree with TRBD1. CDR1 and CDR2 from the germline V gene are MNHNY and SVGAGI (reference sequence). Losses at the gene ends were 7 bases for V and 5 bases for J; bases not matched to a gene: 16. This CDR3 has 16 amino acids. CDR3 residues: CASTPIGAGGQETQYF. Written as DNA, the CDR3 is TGTGCCAGCACCCCGATAGGGGCAGGGGGACAGGAGACCCAGTACTTC.